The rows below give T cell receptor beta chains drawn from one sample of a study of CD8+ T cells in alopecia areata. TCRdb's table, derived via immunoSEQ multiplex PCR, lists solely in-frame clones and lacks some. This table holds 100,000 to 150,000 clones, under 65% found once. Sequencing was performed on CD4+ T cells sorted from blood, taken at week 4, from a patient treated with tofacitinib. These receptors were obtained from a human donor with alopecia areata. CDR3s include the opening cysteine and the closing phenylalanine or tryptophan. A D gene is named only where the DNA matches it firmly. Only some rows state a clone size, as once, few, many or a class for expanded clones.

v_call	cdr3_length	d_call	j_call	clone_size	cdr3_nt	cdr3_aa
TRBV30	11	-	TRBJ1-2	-	TGTGCCTGGGATGCTGGCTATGGCTACACCTTC	CAWDAGYGYTF
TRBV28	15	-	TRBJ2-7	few	TGTGCCAGCAGCCCCTCCGGCGGGACTCAGAGAGAGCAGTACTTC	CASSPSGGTQREQYF
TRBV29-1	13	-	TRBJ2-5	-	TGCAGCGTCCAACAATCGATTCGAGAGACCCAGTACTTC	CSVQQSIRETQYF
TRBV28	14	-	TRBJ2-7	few	TGTGCCAGCAGCTCTCCCTCCAGGGGTTACGAGCAGTACTTC	CASSSPSRGYEQYF
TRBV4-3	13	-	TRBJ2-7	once	TGCGCCAGCAGCCAAGGGATCCGTTACGAGCAGTACTTC	CASSQGIRYEQYF
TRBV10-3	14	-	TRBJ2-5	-	TGTGCCATCAGCCAAGCCGACAGTGAAGAGACCCAGTACTTC	CAISQADSEETQYF
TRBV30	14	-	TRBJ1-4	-	TGTGCCTGGAGTGTAACGCGGTTAGCCGAAAAACTGTTTTTT	CAWSVTRLAEKLFF
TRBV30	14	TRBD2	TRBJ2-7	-	TGTGCCTGGAGTGTACGACTAGCGGCTTACGAGCAGTACTTC	CAWSVRLAAYEQYF
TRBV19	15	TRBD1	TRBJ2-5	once	TGTGCCAGTAGTAAGACAGGGGTTGGAGGGGAGACCCAGTACTTC	CASSKTGVGGETQYF
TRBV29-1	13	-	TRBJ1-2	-	TGCAGCGTTGCTGACAGGATATCCTATGGCTACACCTTC	CSVADRISYGYTF
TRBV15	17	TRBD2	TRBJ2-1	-	TGTGCCACCAGCAGGAGGGTGGCGACTAGCGGGACGGATGAGCAGTTCTTC	CATSRRVATSGTDEQFF
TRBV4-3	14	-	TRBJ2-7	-	TGCGCCAGCAGCCAAGTCAGAGGGAAGTACGAGCAGTACTTC	CASSQVRGKYEQYF
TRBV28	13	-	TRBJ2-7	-	TGTGCCAGCAGTCCAGCCGCTAGCGCCGAGCAGTACTTC	CASSPAASAEQYF
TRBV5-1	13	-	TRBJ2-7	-	TGCGCCAGCAGCTACGCCGGGAGCTTCGAGCAGTACTTC	CASSYAGSFEQYF
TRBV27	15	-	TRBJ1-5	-	TGTGCCAGCAGTTTGGCCGGTGGGTTAAATCAGCCCCAGCATTTT	CASSLAGGLNQPQHF
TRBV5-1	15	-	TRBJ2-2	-	TGCGCCAGCAGCTTGGAACGGGGGTCCACCGGGGAGCTGTTTTTT	CASSLERGSTGELFF